These 8 T cell receptor beta chains were sequenced from one sample in a study of shared clonotypes between healthy human individuals. Some clones are missing from TCRdb's copy, which holds only in-frame ones; the method was immunoSEQ multiplex PCR. In the table there are around 2.5 million clones, 93% of which are singletons. The sample was naive CD4+ T cells from PBMCs. The subset denotes: CD45RA+ positively selected. These receptors came from a man aged 18 to 35 in good health. Some clones in this sample may be carry-over from other donors' samples.

CDR3 amino acids: CASSDRSSRTDTQYF. CDR3 bases: TGTGCCAGCAGTGATCGAAGCAGTCGCACAGATACGCAGTATTTT. The rearrangement uses TRBV6-1 and TRBJ2-3, with D unresolved. Germline V gene sequence: CDR1 MNHNS, CDR2 SASEGT. The germline V and J ends were trimmed by 3 bases and 1 base, with 11 bases remaining between them. The CDR3 has 15 residues.

The chain links TRBV5-1 to TRBJ2-1; the D call may be TRBD1 or TRBD2 (6 bases each). There are 16 residues in the CDR3. V lost 7 bases, J lost 7 bases, and 24 bases lay in between. The germline V gene encodes CDR1 SGHRS and CDR2 YFSETQ. The CDR3 loop reads CASRDGGGLGWNEQFF. CDR3 sequence (DNA): TGCGCCAGCCGGGACGGGGGCGGCCTAGGTTGGAATGAGCAGTTCTTC.

The rearrangement links TRBV27 to TRBJ2-4, with 12 bases that match TRBD2. V dropped 4 bases and J dropped 6; count of bases not matched to a gene: 16. Germline V gene sequence: CDR1 MNHEY, CDR2 SMNVEV (reference sequence). This CDR3 comprises 19 residues. The CDR3 coding sequence is TGTGCCAGCAGTTCCCTAGGGGGGGCTAGCGGGAGGGCCGGAAACATTCAGTACTTC. It translates to CASSSLGGASGRAGNIQYF.

V is TRBV25-1 and J is TRBJ2-5; D is undetermined. The J call is doubtful: the DNA matches TRBJ2-7 better. The germline CDR1 and CDR2 sequences are MGHDK and SYGVNS. The CDR3 loop spans 11 amino acids. For the CDR3, the DNA is TGTGCCAGCAGTGAAGGGTTCGAGCAGTACTTC. This gives the protein CASSEGFEQYF.

The V gene is TRBV21-1, the J gene TRBJ1-2. TRBV21-1 is a documented pseudogene. CDR3 size: 14 residues. CDR3 in amino acids: CASILNAVSNGYTF. CDR3 coding DNA: TGTGCCAGCATCCTAAACGCCGTATCTAATGGCTACACCTTC.

This clone was picked up one time. This sequence joins TRBV2 and TRBJ2-4, with D uncertain. Trimming stripped 6 bases from V and 0 bases from J, with 0 bases between. In germline, CDR1 is SNHLY, CDR2 FYNNEI. The CDR3 is 11 amino acids. The CDR3 DNA follows: TGTGCCAGCAGAGCCAAAAACATTCAGTACTTC. Encoded protein: CASRAKNIQYF.

The chain recombines TRBV19 with TRBJ1-1; D is undetermined. The CDR3 totals 13 residues. Germline-derived CDR1 and CDR2 are LNHDA and SQIVND (reference sequence). Deletions cut 3 bases from V and 6 bases from J, with 11 bases between. CDR3 sequence: CASSITTGAEAFF. CDR3 nucleotides: TGTGCCAGTAGTATCACAACCGGCGCTGAAGCTTTCTTT.

This clone was detected once. The J gene is TRBJ1-5, the V gene TRBV7-9; 10 bases align to TRBD1. The CDR3 consists of 14 residues. After removal of 6 bases from V and 3 bases from J, the junction contained 2 bases not matched to a gene. CDR1 and CDR2 from the germline V gene are SEHNR and FQNEAQ (reference sequence). The CDR3 DNA sequence: TGTGCCAGCAGAGGACAGGGGGACAATCAGCCCCAGCATTTT. It yields the protein CASRGQGDNQPQHF.